Below are 18 T cell receptor beta chains sequenced from a single sample in a study of control samples from healthy donors and cancer patients. Method: immunoSEQ multiplex PCR; TCRdb's copy keeps in-frame clones and lacks some. The table has some 130,000 clones, roughly 92% seen once. The sequencing input was blood. The receptor source for this set is a man aged 18 to 29 in good health.

V gene TRBV2 combines with J gene TRBJ1-2; the match to TRBD1 covers 10 bases. This CDR3 comprises 13 residues. CDR1 is SNHLY, CDR2 FYNNEI, per germline. J was trimmed by 7 bases and V by 7 bases; bases with no gene match: 6. As DNA, the CDR3 is TGTGCCAGCAATGACAGGGGGCACGGTGGCTACACCTTC. Its translation is CASNDRGHGGYTF.

The chain combines TRBV9 with TRBJ2-6, with a possible D match to TRBD2 (5 bases). V was cut by 7 bases and J by 4 bases, with 9 bases left in between. CDR3 length: 13 residues. Germline assignment: CDR1 SGDLS and CDR2 YYNGEE. CDR3 sequence reads: CASCSAGANVLTF. CDR3 nucleotides: TGTGCCAGCTGTAGCGCCGGGGCCAACGTCCTGACTTTC.

The chain combines TRBV20-1 with TRBJ1-2; no definite D call. Germline CDR1 and CDR2: DFQATT and SNEGSKA (reference sequence). The V end lost 2 bases, the J end lost 10 bases, and 8 bases lay between the germline ends. This CDR3 spans 10 amino acids. Here the CDR3 reads CSARKLYYTF. The CDR3 nucleotides read TGCAGTGCTAGAAAACTTTACTACACCTTC.

This clone was seen more than once but under ten times. This chain connects TRBV5-1 to TRBJ2-7, with 7 positions matching TRBD1. J gave up 5 bases and V 3 bases, and 11 bases lay outside the gene matches. This CDR3 is 15 amino acids long. Germline-derived CDR1 and CDR2 are SGHRS and YFSETQ. The CDR3 DNA reads TGCGCCAGCAGCTCCCTGGGACAGCTTAGCAACGAGCAGTACTTC. Its translation: CASSSLGQLSNEQYF.

This rearrangement joins TRBV28 to TRBJ1-1; D remains unclear. CDR3 length: 15 amino acids. V was clipped by 3 bases and J by 1 base, with 12 bases between them. The V gene's germline CDR1 is MDHEN and CDR2 SYDVKM. This chain's CDR3 is CASSFVTAGNTEAFF. The CDR3 DNA is TGTGCCAGCAGTTTTGTTACGGCGGGGAACACTGAAGCTTTCTTT. The variable domain in full, completed from reference TRBV28 and TRBJ1-1, reads DVKVTQSSRYLVKRTGEKVFLECVQDMDHENMFWYRQDPGLGLRLIYFSYDVKMKEKGDIPEGYSVSREKKERFSLILESASTNQTSMYLCASSFVTAGNTEAFFGQGTRLTVV.

This chain connects TRBV19 to TRBJ2-6, with D perhaps TRBD1 (6 bases). Deletions cut 10 bases from V and 2 bases from J, with 21 bases between. The CDR3 length is 17 residues. Per the germline V gene, CDR1 is LNHDA and CDR2 is SQIVND (reference sequence). The CDR3 region is CATKMAGAHPGANVLTF. The CDR3 nucleotides read TGTGCCACTAAAATGGCAGGGGCTCATCCTGGGGCCAACGTCCTGACTTTC.

The chain recombines TRBV6-1 with TRBJ2-5; 7 bases align to TRBD2. The germline V gene encodes CDR1 MNHNS and CDR2 SASEGT. Trimming at V came to 2 bases and at J to 5 bases, leaving 14 bases not matched to a gene. This CDR3 spans 17 amino acids. CDR3 loop: CASSERWSGEARETQYF. The CDR3 coding sequence is TGTGCCAGCAGTGAAAGGTGGAGCGGGGAGGCTCGGGAGACCCAGTACTTC.

This clone appeared once. The chain combines TRBV7-6 with TRBJ1-3; 8 bases are a match to TRBD1. CDR3 length: 18 residues. Unmatched junction bases numbered 11, after V lost 1 base and J lost 3 bases. Germline V lookup: CDR1 SGHVS, CDR2 FNYEAQ. The CDR3: CASSLGPFRGQSGNTIYF. The DNA for the CDR3 is TGTGCCAGCAGCTTAGGGCCTTTCAGGGGGCAAAGTGGAAACACCATATATTTT.

This chain joins TRBV5-1 and TRBJ2-7; TRBD1 is a possible D gene (5 bases). Trimming shortened V by 1 base and J by 6 bases, and 17 bases separated the two germline ends. The CDR3 runs 15 residues. The germline V gene has CDR1 SGHRS and CDR2 YFSETQ. The CDR3 here is CASSLPHGAGGEQYF. CDR3 bases: TGCGCCAGCAGCTTGCCCCATGGGGCAGGTGGCGAGCAGTACTTC.

The rearrangement joins TRBV18 to TRBJ2-2; D is unclear. Trimming took 5 bases from V and 0 from J, leaving 13 bases between them. The CDR3 is 16 amino acids. Germline V lookup: CDR1 KGHSH, CDR2 LQKENI. For the CDR3, the DNA is TGTGCCAGCTCATCCAGGTTACCTACGAACACCGGGGAGCTGTTTTTT. Translating gives CASSSRLPTNTGELFF.

The chain joins TRBV5-4 to TRBJ2-7; 8 bases agree with TRBD1. V dropped 5 bases and J dropped 6; count of bases not matched to a gene: 7. Germline CDR1 reads SGHNT; CDR2 reads YYREEE (reference sequence). The CDR3 contains 13 residues. CDR3 loop: CASSMTGASEQYF. In nucleotides, the CDR3 is TGTGCCAGCAGTATGACAGGGGCCAGCGAGCAGTACTTC.

Here the CDR3 DNA reads TGTGCCAGCAGCGTAGGAATGGGAGTTGACGAGCAGTACTTC. Protein: CASSVGMGVDEQYF. The V gene is TRBV9, the J gene TRBJ2-7; the D gene is possibly TRBD2 (5 bases). V was cut by 0 bases and J by 5 bases, with 12 bases left in between. This CDR3 has 14 residues. Germline V gene sequence: CDR1 SGDLS, CDR2 YYNGEE.

The rearrangement joins TRBV7-9 to TRBJ2-3; D is unclear. The germline V gene encodes CDR1 SEHNR and CDR2 FQNEAQ (reference sequence). CDR3 length equals 12 residues. V was shortened by 4 bases and J by 4 bases, with 6 bases between the two germline ends. The CDR3 region has the DNA TGTGCCAGCAGCTCCACTTCAGATACGCAGTATTTT. It encodes CASSSTSDTQYF.

V gene TRBV28 combines with J gene TRBJ2-7; 9 bases are a match to TRBD1. Germline V CDR1 and CDR2: MDHEN, SYDVKM. After removal of 5 bases from V and 3 bases from J, the junction contained 5 bases not matched to a gene. The CDR3 extends over 14 amino acids. CDR3 DNA: TGTGCCAGCAGTCCGGGACAGGGATACTACGAGCAGTACTTC. Its translation: CASSPGQGYYEQYF.

The rearrangement joins TRBV11-2 to TRBJ1-3; tentative D call: TRBD1 (6 bases). Trimming took 5 bases from V and 1 from J, leaving 9 bases between them. From germline, CDR1 is SGHAT and CDR2 FQNNGV. The CDR3 totals 14 residues. CDR3 DNA sequence: TGTGCCAGCAGCCAGGGGTATTCTGGAAACACCATATATTTT. Amino acids: CASSQGYSGNTIYF.

This rearrangement joins TRBV27 to TRBJ2-1; D is possibly TRBD2 (6 bases). Per the germline V gene, CDR1 is MNHEY and CDR2 is SMNVEV (reference sequence). The CDR3 consists of 16 residues. Deletions cut 6 bases from V and 7 bases from J, with 22 bases between. The CDR3 spells CASRTTRLDSRNEQFF. In DNA, the CDR3 is TGTGCCAGCAGAACTACCCGACTAGACTCTCGGAATGAGCAGTTCTTC.

This sequence joins TRBV2 and TRBJ2-1, with TRBD1 matching 12 bases. V was pared by 7 bases and J by 6 bases, with 10 bases of the junction left unmatched. The CDR3 loop spans 16 amino acids. Germline V gene data show CDR1 as SNHLY and CDR2 as FYNNEI. This CDR3 is CASIQKGQGASNEQFF. In DNA, the CDR3 is TGTGCCAGCATCCAGAAGGGACAGGGGGCTTCCAATGAGCAGTTCTTC.

This chain links TRBV5-4 with TRBJ2-5; 9 positions match TRBD2. Germline V gene lookup returns CDR1 SGHNT and CDR2 YYREEE (reference sequence). V lost 5 bases, J lost 5 bases, and 7 bases stayed unmatched. There are 14 residues in the CDR3. CDR3 DNA: TGTGCCAGCAGTCGCGGGGGGGCCCAGGAGACCCAGTACTTC. Translation gives CASSRGGAQETQYF.